Each of the 16 T cell receptor beta chains below was sequenced from the same sample in a study of blood T cell repertoires in COVID-19. Using immunoSEQ multiplex PCR, the repertoire was profiled, and TCRdb retains in-frame clones only, with some absent. The sample carries under 300,000 clones, 65% to 90% recorded once. The sequencing input was peripheral blood. The receptors stem from an elderly woman with active or convalescent COVID-19.

V gene TRBV28 combines with J gene TRBJ1-2; D possibly corresponds to TRBD1 (5 bases). This CDR3 has 15 amino acids. Germline V gene sequence: CDR1 MDHEN, CDR2 SYDVKM. Trimming cost V 5 bases and J 4 bases, with 17 bases left between them. CDR3 amino acids: CASSRVLRQGYGYTF. DNA for the CDR3: TGTGCCAGCAGTAGAGTCCTTCGGCAGGGCTATGGCTACACCTTC.

This clone was picked up a small number of times. V usage is TRBV7-6 and J usage is TRBJ2-2; the D is unclear. The ends were cut back, 1 base at V and 6 bases at J, with 12 bases in the middle. CDR3 size: 15 residues. The germline V gene has CDR1 SGHVS and CDR2 FNYEAQ. DNA of the CDR3: TGTGCCAGCAGCTTAGTTTCCCCAACGGCCGGGGAGCTGTTTTTT. Translating gives CASSLVSPTAGELFF.

The chain recombines TRBV28 with TRBJ2-1; 11 positions agree with TRBD1. CDR1 is MDHEN, CDR2 SYDVKM, per germline. V lost 10 bases and J lost 5; bases outside the gene matches: 4. This CDR3 contains 13 residues. As DNA, the CDR3 is TGTGCCACCCGGACAGGGGGCAACAATGAGCAGTTCTTC. Its translation is CATRTGGNNEQFF. Full variable domain (outside the CDR3, taken from reference TRBV28 and TRBJ2-1): DVKVTQSSRYLVKRTGEKVFLECVQDMDHENMFWYRQDPGLGLRLIYFSYDVKMKEKGDIPEGYSVSREKKERFSLILESASTNQTSMYLCATRTGGNNEQFFGPGTRLTVL.

In its sample, this clone was seen a few times. V gene TRBV7-2 combines with J gene TRBJ2-5, with 10 bases that match TRBD2. Trimming cost V 5 bases and J 1 base; bases outside gene matches: 7. The CDR3 covers 16 residues. Germline values: CDR1 SGHTA, CDR2 FQGNSA. CDR3 loop: CASSQGLAASQETQYF. The CDR3 DNA is TGTGCCAGCAGCCAAGGACTAGCGGCGTCCCAAGAGACCCAGTACTTC.

V gene TRBV29-1 combines with J gene TRBJ2-5; 9 bases are a match to TRBD2. Trimming removed 8 bases from V and 0 bases from J; junction bases left unmatched: 10. This CDR3 is built from 15 residues. Germline V CDR1 and CDR2: SQVTM, ANQGSEA. The CDR3 is CSLRGIAGDQETQYF. CDR3 in DNA: TGCAGCCTAAGAGGGATAGCGGGAGACCAAGAGACCCAGTACTTC.

J is TRBJ2-3 and V is TRBV2; TRBD1 is a possible D gene (7 bases). The V gene lost 5 bases and the J gene lost 0 bases, with 12 bases spanning the gap. The CDR3 has 15 residues. The germline CDR1 and CDR2 sequences are SNHLY and FYNNEI. As DNA, the CDR3 is TGTGCCAGCAGTAACCAGGGGGGAAGCACAGATACGCAGTATTTT. Encoded protein: CASSNQGGSTDTQYF.

This chain joins TRBV29-1 and TRBJ2-7; a weak D match, TRBD2 (5 bases). Germline CDR1 is SQVTM and CDR2 is ANQGSEA. V shed 3 bases and J shed 9 bases, with 15 bases lying between them. CDR3 length equals 12 residues. CDR3 sequence: CSVDGESGRQYF. Written as DNA, the CDR3 is TGCAGCGTTGATGGGGAGAGCGGCCGGCAGTACTTC.

This chain links TRBV5-1 with TRBJ1-4, with D hard to call. Germline CDR1 and CDR2: SGHRS and YFSETQ. The CDR3 length is 15 residues. V lost 2 bases, J lost 0 bases, and 8 bases lay in between. This CDR3 is CASSFLSPTNEKLFF. As DNA, the CDR3 is TGCGCCAGCAGCTTTCTGTCCCCAACTAATGAAAAACTGTTTTTT. The variable domain in full, with the rest retrieved from reference TRBV5-1 and TRBJ1-4, is KAGVTQTPRYLIKTRGQQVTLSCSPISGHRSVSWYQQTPGQGLQFLFEYFSETQRNKGNFPGRFSGRQFSNSRSEMNVSTLELGDSALYLCASSFLSPTNEKLFFGSGTQLSVL.

CDR3 sequence (DNA): TGCGCCAGCAGCCGAAATTCAAGGCGACAGGGGACTTCCTACGAGCAGTACTTC. Translating it yields CASSRNSRRQGTSYEQYF. This chain connects TRBV5-1 to TRBJ2-7; 8 bases align to TRBD1. J was trimmed by 1 base and V by 4 bases; bases with no gene match: 16. Germline lookup yields CDR1 SGHRS and CDR2 YFSETQ. This CDR3 spans 18 amino acids.

The chain combines TRBV18 with TRBJ1-5; possible D gene TRBD1, 6 bases. Germline values: CDR1 KGHSH, CDR2 LQKENI. This CDR3 region has 14 residues. Trimming cost V 1 base and J 4 bases, with 8 bases left between them. CDR3 in amino acids: CASSPQTGNQPQHF. CDR3 DNA sequence: TGTGCCAGCTCACCACAAACAGGGAATCAGCCCCAGCATTTT. Full variable domain (remainder filled in from reference TRBV18 and TRBJ1-5): NAGVMQNPRHLVRRRGQEARLRCSPMKGHSHVYWYRQLPEEGLKFMVYLQKENIIDESGMPKERFSAEFPKEGPSILRIQQVVRGDSAAYFCASSPQTGNQPQHFGDGTRLSIL.

This clone was recorded once. This sequence joins TRBV7-9 and TRBJ1-5; 7 bases are shared with TRBD1. V dropped 2 bases and J dropped 0; count of bases not matched to a gene: 7. CDR1 is SEHNR and CDR2 is FQNEAQ in the germline V gene (reference sequence). The length of the CDR3 is 17 residues. CDR3 nucleotides: TGTGCCAGCAGCTTATCGGGGTCAGGGGGTAGCAATCAGCCCCAGCATTTT. It encodes CASSLSGSGGSNQPQHF.

V is TRBV3-1 (or the pseudogene TRBV3-2) and J is TRBJ1-1; TRBD1 matches 10 bases. This CDR3 comprises 15 residues. V was pared by 4 bases and J by 4 bases, with 6 bases of the junction left unmatched. Germline CDR1 and CDR2: LGHDT and YNNKEL (reference sequence). CDR3: CASSPWTGGGTEAFF. The CDR3 nucleotides are TGTGCCAGCAGCCCGTGGACAGGGGGAGGCACTGAAGCTTTCTTT.

The chain links TRBV24-1 to TRBJ2-3, with a weak D call TRBD1 (5 bases). Germline assignment: CDR1 KGHDR and CDR2 SFDVKD. This CDR3 has 13 amino acids. Deletions cut 3 bases from V and 6 bases from J, with 9 bases between. As DNA, the CDR3 is TGTGCCACCAGTGATGGGGCCCTTGATACGCAGTATTTT. Its translation is CATSDGALDTQYF.

The CDR3 region has the DNA TGCGCCAGTGGTGACAATCGGCGTGTCAGACTAGCGTCCTACGAGCAGTACTTC. Translated, it gives CASGDNRRVRLASYEQYF. The chain links TRBV4-1 to TRBJ2-7, with 8 bases aligning to TRBD2. V gave up 9 bases and J gave up 1 base; unmatched junction bases: 20. The germline CDR1 and CDR2 sequences are MGHRA and YSYEKL. The CDR3 is 18 residues long.

A single count supports this clone. This rearrangement joins TRBV10-3 to TRBJ1-5; 8 bases match TRBD1. The trim removed 5 bases at V and 5 bases at J, leaving 5 bases unmatched. The CDR3 sequence is 14 residues long. CDR1 is ENHRY, CDR2 SYGVKD, per germline. CDR3 DNA sequence: TGTGCCATCAGTTCAGGGGGCGTCGATCAGCCCCAGCATTTT. It translates to CAISSGGVDQPQHF.

V is TRBV6-5 and J is TRBJ2-2, with a possible D match to TRBD1 (5 bases). From germline, CDR1 is MNHEY and CDR2 SVGAGI. Trimming shortened V by 6 bases and J by 2 bases, and 13 bases separated the two germline ends. This CDR3 comprises 15 residues. The CDR3: CASRPLGANTGELFF. As DNA, the CDR3 is TGTGCCAGCAGACCCCTAGGGGCCAACACCGGGGAGCTGTTTTTT.